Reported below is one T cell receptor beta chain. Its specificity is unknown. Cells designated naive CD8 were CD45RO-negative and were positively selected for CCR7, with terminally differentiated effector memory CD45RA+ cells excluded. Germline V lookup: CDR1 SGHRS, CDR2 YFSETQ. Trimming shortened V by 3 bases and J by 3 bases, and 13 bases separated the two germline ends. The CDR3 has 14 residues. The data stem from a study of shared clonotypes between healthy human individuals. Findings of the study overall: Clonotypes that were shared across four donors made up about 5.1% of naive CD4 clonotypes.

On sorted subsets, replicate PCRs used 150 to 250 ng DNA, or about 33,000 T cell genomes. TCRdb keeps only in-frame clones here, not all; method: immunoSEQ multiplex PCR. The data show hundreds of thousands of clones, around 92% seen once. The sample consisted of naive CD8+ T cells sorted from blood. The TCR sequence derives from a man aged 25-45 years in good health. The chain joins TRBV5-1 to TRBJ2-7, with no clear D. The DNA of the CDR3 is TGCGCCAGCAGCTCACCGGGCTTAAACTACGAGCAGTACTTC. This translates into CASSSPGLNYEQYF.